Listed below are T cell receptor beta chains from one sample, sequenced in a study of blood T cell repertoires in COVID-19. Clones were sequenced by immunoSEQ multiplex PCR, and TCRdb holds only the in-frame ones, with some missing. The sample gives roughly 120,000 clones, around 83% of which show up once; around 3% is in the top ten. The specimen sequenced was peripheral blood. These receptors were taken from a woman over 75 with COVID-19, enrolled during active disease. CDR3s include the opening cysteine and the closing phenylalanine or tryptophan. The D gene is left open where the match is weak. Clone size is shown for a subset of rows, as once, few, many or a class of expanded clone.

CDR3 length,J gene,V gene,clone size,D gene,CDR3 DNA,CDR3 protein
16,TRBJ2-3,TRBV5-1,-,TRBD2,TGCGCCAGCAGCTTCCTAGCGGGAGGTTTTTCAGATACGCAGTATTTT,CASSFLAGGFSDTQYF
15,TRBJ1-6,TRBV5-6,-,-,TGTGCCAGCAGCAACCCGGACAGAGGAAATTCACCCCTCCACTTT,CASSNPDRGNSPLHF
15,TRBJ1-5,TRBV28,-,-,TGTGCCACCGAAGGTGGCGGGTATCTCAATCAGCCCCAGCATTTT,CATEGGGYLNQPQHF
12,TRBJ2-7,TRBV6-5,-,-,TGTGCCAGCAGGGGGAGGGGGTACGAGCAGTACTTC,CASRGRGYEQYF
13,TRBJ2-3,TRBV5-1,-,-,TGCGCCAGCAGACCCGAGGTCCCGGATACGCAGTATTTT,CASRPEVPDTQYF
15,TRBJ2-5,TRBV13,-,TRBD2,TGTGCCAGCAGCTTTGGGACTAGTAAACAAGAGACCCAGTACTTC,CASSFGTSKQETQYF
15,TRBJ2-2,TRBV19,-,-,TGTGCCATTAGGAGGACTGGGTCGAACACCGGGGAGCTGTTTTTT,CAIRRTGSNTGELFF
16,TRBJ1-4,TRBV29-1,-,-,TGCAGCGTTGAAGATCTAGGGGTCCAGGGTGGCGAAAAACTGTTTTTT,CSVEDLGVQGGEKLFF
14,TRBJ2-7,TRBV7-8,-,-,TGTGCCAGCAGCGTTAGCGTCCTCTCCTACGAGCAGTACTTC,CASSVSVLSYEQYF
14,TRBJ1-1,TRBV19,-,TRBD1,TGTGCCAGTAGTACGGACAGGGAGGGATCTGAAGCTTTCTTT,CASSTDREGSEAFF
14,TRBJ2-5,TRBV5-4,-,TRBD1,TGTGCCAGCAGCCCTAGGACAGGGAGAGAGACCCAGTACTTC,CASSPRTGRETQYF
15,TRBJ2-1,TRBV19,-,TRBD2,TGTGCCAGTAGTATCTCCGGGACTAGCTTTGGTGAGCAGTTCTTC,CASSISGTSFGEQFF
15,TRBJ1-5,TRBV19,few,TRBD1,TGTGCCAGTAGTATTGGGGACAGACTCAATCAGCCCCAGCATTTT,CASSIGDRLNQPQHF
17,TRBJ2-7,TRBV7-8,-,TRBD2,TGTGCCAGCAGCCTTTTTTCCGGGACTAGCGGGAACTACGAGCAGTACTTC,CASSLFSGTSGNYEQYF
17,TRBJ2-2,TRBV6-2/TRBV6-3,-,TRBD2,TGTGCCAGCAGTCTACTAGCGGGAGGGCCTAGGGCCGGGGAGCTGTTTTTT,CASSLLAGGPRAGELFF
14,TRBJ2-7,TRBV28,-,TRBD1,TGTGCCAGCAGTTTCGGGACAGGGGGCTACGAGCAGTACTTC,CASSFGTGGYEQYF
15,TRBJ1-1,TRBV27,-,-,TGTGCCAGCAGTTTATCCCCTGGGGGCGGCACTGAAGCTTTCTTT,CASSLSPGGGTEAFF
16,TRBJ2-7,TRBV29-1,-,TRBD2,TGCAGCGCCACGCCCGGGACTAGCGGGAGTTTCTACGAGCAGTACTTC,CSATPGTSGSFYEQYF
16,TRBJ1-5,TRBV4-2,once,-,TGTGCCAGCAGCCGTCCTGCGGGGGGCGCGGATCAGCCCCAGCATTTT,CASSRPAGGADQPQHF
15,TRBJ1-1,TRBV3-1/TRBV3-2,-,TRBD1,TGTGCCAGCAGCCAAGGGGGACAGATGAACACTGAAGCTTTCTTT,CASSQGGQMNTEAFF
15,TRBJ2-7,TRBV15,-,TRBD2,TGTGCCACCAGCAGAGACCGACTAGCGGGAGACGAGCAGTACTTC,CATSRDRLAGDEQYF
14,TRBJ2-2,TRBV5-8,-,-,TGTGCCAGCAGCTTGTCGACGGGGGTCGGGGAGCTGTTTTTT,CASSLSTGVGELFF
13,TRBJ2-1,TRBV6-2/TRBV6-3,few,TRBD1,TGTGCCAGCAGTACGCAGGGGGCGGATGAGCAGTTCTTC,CASSTQGADEQFF
17,TRBJ1-3,TRBV29-1,-,-,TGCAGCGTTGAAGTCCCCATTCCCCGGTCCTCTGGAAACACCATATATTTT,CSVEVPIPRSSGNTIYF
15,TRBJ2-3,TRBV7-2,-,TRBD2,TGTGCCAGCAGCTTCCCCACTAGCGGGGGGGATACGCAGTATTTT,CASSFPTSGGDTQYF
16,TRBJ1-5,TRBV7-2,once,TRBD1,TGTGCCAGCAGCCGGACAGGAAGTTATAGCAATCAGCCCCAGCATTTT,CASSRTGSYSNQPQHF